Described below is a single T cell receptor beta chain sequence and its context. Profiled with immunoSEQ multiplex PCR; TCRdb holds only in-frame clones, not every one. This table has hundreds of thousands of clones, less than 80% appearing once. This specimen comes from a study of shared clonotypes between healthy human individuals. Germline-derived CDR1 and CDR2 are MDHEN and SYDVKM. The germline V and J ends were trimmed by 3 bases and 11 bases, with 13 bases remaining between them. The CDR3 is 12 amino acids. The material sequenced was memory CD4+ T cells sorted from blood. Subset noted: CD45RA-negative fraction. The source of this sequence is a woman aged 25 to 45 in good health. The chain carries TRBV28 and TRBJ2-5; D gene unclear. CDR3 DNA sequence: TGTGCCAGCAGTTTGTGGGTCTCGGAGCAGTACTTC. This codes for CASSLWVSEQYF.